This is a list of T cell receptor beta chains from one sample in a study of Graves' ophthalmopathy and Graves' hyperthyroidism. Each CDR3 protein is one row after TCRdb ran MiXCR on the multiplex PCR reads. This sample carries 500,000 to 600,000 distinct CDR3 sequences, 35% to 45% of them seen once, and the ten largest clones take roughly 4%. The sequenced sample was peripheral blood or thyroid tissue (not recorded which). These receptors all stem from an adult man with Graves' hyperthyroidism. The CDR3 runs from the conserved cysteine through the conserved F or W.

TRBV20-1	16	CSASRLRGWANEKLFF
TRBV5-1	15	CASSLQGGLAYEQYF
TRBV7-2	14	CASSLDGVNTEAFF
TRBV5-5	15	CASSPWTGFNQPQHF
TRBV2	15	CARTKGQIMNTEAFF
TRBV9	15	CASSVTGDRDTEAFF
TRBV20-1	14	CSARGGAINTEAFF
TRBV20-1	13	CSARGGGNTEAFF
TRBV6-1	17	CASSEPASGRGAETQYF
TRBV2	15	CASRGTVGATDTQYF
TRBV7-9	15	CASSHTRPQSYEQYF
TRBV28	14	CASSTRGLVYGYTF
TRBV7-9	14	CASSSSGRGDTQYF
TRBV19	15	CASRNQGAVGEKLFF
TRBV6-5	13	CASLTGSNTEAFF
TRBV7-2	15	CASSLGPGLANEQYF